This TCR beta chain appears in the sequencing data of a study of early T cells in non-severe SARS-CoV-2 infection. The study's findings and limits: VDJdb-based annotation leaned toward anti-spike CD8 responses and missed private and CD4 specificities.

Trimming removed 1 base at V and 7 bases at J, with 19 bases between. CDR3 length: 16 amino acids. Germline V gene lookup returns CDR1 SGHVS and CDR2 FQNEAQ. This clonotype was counted between two and nine times. Its antigen is as yet unknown. Separate cDNA molecules each had unique molecular identifiers attached to them. TCRdb passed the 5' RACE reads through MiXCR, listing each CDR3 protein once. The sample has about 70,000 distinct CDR3 sequences, 11% seen once. V and J are TRBV7-8 and TRBJ1-1; D gene uncertain. This TCR came from an adult who was a healthcare worker with PCR-confirmed SARS-CoV-2 infection or an uninfected control (not recorded which). Source material: whole blood. The CDR3 DNA sequence: TGTGCCAGCAGCTTAGATGGCTCATTCCCAGTGGGTGAAGCTTTCTTT. This codes for CASSLDGSFPVGEAFF.